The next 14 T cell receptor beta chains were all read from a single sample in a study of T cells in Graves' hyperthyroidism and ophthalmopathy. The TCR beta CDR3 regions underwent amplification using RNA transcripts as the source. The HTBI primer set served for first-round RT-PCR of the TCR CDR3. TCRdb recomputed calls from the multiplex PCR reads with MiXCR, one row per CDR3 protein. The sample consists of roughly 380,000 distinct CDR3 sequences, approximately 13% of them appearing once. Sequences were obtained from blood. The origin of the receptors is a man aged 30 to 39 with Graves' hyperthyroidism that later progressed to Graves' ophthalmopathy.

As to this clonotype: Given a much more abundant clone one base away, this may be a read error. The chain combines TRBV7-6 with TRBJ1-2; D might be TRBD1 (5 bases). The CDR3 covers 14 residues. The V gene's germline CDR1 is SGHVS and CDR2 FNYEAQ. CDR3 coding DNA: TGTGCCGGCAGCCCCATTTCCGGGACCTTCGGCTACACCTTC. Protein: CAGSPISGTFGYTF.

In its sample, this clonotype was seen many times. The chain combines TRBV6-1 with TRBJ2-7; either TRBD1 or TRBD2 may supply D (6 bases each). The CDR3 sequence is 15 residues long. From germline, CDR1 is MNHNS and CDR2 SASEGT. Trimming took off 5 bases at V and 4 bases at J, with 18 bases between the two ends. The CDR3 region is CASSYAAGGEYEQYF. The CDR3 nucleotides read TGTGCCAGCAGTTACGCGGCCGGGGGCGAATACGAGCAGTACTTC.

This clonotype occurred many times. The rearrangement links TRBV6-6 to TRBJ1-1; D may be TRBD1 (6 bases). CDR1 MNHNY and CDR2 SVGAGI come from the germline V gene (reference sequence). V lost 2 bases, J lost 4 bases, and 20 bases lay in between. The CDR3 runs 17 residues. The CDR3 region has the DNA TGTGCCAGCAGTTACACAAACAGGGTGAGGGTGAGCACTGAAGCTTTCTTT. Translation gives CASSYTNRVRVSTEAFF.

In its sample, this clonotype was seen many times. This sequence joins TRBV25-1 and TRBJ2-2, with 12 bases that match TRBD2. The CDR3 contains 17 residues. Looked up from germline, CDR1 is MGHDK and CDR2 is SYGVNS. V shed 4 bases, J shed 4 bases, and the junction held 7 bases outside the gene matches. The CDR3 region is CASSGPTSGGTTGELFF. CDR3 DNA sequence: TGTGCCAGCAGTGGCCCGACTAGCGGGGGAACCACCGGGGAGCTGTTTTTT.

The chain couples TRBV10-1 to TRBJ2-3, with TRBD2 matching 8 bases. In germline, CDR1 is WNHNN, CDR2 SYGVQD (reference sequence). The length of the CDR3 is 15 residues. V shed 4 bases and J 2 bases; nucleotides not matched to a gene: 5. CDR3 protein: CASSGIAGFTDTQYF. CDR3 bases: TGCGCCAGCAGTGGGATAGCGGGGTTCACAGATACGCAGTATTTT.

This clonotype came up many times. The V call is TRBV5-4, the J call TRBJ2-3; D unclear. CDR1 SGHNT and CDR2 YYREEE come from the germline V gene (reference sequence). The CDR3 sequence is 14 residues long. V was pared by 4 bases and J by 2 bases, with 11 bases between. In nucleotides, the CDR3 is TGTGCCAGCAGCCCGCGGTCCAACACAGATACGCAGTATTTT. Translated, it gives CASSPRSNTDTQYF.

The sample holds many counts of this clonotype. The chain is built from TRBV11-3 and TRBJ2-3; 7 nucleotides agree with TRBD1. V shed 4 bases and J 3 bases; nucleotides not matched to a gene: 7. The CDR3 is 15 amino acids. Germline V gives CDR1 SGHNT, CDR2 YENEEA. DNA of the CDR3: TGTGCCAGCAGCTCCCGACAGGGAGAAACAGATACGCAGTATTTT. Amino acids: CASSSRQGETDTQYF.

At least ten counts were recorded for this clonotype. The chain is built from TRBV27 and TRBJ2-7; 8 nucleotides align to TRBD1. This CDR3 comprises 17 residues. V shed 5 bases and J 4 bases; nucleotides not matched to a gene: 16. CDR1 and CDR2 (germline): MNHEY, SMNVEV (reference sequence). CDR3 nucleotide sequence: TGTGCCAGCAGTACCTTGACCAAGACAGGGGAAAGGTACGAGCAGTACTTC. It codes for CASSTLTKTGERYEQYF.

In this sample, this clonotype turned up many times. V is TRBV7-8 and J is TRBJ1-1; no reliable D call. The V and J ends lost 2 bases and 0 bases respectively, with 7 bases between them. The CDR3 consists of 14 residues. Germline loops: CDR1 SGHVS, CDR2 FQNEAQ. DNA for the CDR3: TGTGCCAGCAGCTTATTAGCGGTGAACACTGAAGCTTTCTTT. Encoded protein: CASSLLAVNTEAFF. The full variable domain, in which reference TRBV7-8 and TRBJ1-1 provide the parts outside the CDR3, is GAGVSQSPRYKVAKRGQDVALRCDPISGHVSLFWYQQALGQGPEFLTYFQNEAQLDKSGLPSDRFFAERPEGSVSTLKIQRTQQEDSAVYLCASSLLAVNTEAFFGQGTRLTVV.

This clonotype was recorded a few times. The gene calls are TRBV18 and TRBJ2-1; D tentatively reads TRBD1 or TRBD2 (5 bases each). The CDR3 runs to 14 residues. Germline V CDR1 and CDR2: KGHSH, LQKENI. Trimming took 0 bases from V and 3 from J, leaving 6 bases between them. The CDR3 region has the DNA TGTGCCAGCTCACCACCGAGGGGCTACAATGAGCAGTTCTTC. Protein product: CASSPPRGYNEQFF.

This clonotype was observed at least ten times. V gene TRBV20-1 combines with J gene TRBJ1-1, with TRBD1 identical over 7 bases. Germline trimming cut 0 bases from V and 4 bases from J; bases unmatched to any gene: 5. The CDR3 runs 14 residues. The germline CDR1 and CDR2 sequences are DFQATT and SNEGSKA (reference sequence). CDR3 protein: CSAREGSGGTEAFF. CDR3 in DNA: TGCAGTGCTAGAGAGGGGTCAGGGGGCACTGAAGCTTTCTTT.

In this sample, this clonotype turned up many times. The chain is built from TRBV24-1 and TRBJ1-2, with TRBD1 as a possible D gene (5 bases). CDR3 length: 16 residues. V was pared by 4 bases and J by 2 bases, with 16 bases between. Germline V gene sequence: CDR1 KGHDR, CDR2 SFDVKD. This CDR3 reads CATSEPPGRKNYGYTF. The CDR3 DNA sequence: TGTGCCACCAGTGAACCTCCGGGACGGAAAAACTATGGCTACACCTTC.

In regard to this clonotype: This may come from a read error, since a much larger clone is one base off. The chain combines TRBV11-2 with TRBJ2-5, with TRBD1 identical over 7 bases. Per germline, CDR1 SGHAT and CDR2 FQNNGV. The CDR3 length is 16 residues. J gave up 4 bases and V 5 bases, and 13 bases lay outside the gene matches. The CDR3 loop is CASSPPSQGPGETQYF. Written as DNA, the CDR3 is TGTGCCAGCAGCCCTCCGTCACAGGGGCCAGGAGAGACCCAGTACTTC.

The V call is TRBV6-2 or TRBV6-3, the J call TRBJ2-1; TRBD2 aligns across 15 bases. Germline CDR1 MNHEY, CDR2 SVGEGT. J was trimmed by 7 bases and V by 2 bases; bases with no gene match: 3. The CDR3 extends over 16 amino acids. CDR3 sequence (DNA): TGTGCCAGCAGTTACCACGGACTAGCGGGGGGGAATGAGCAGTTCTTC. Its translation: CASSYHGLAGGNEQFF.